What follows are 27 T cell receptor beta chains derived from one specimen sequenced in a study of blood T cell repertoires in COVID-19. The protocol was immunoSEQ multiplex PCR, while the TCRdb copy is restricted to in-frame clones and leaves out a portion. Among some 460,000 clones listed, around nine tenths were seen once. Sequencing used PBMCs or T cells enriched from blood (not recorded which). The receptors were gathered from a woman under 30 with acute COVID-19.

A single count supports this clone. This sequence joins TRBV28 and TRBJ1-4; no definite D call. This CDR3 has 12 residues. Trimming took off 3 bases at V and 7 bases at J, with 6 bases between the two ends. Germline CDR1 is MDHEN and CDR2 is SYDVKM. The CDR3 nucleotides read TGTGCCAGCAGTTTTTCCAGTGAAAAACTGTTTTTT. This translates into CASSFSSEKLFF.

The chain links TRBV6-1 to TRBJ1-5; D not certain. CDR3 length: 15 amino acids. V was shortened by 2 bases and J by 0 bases, with 8 bases between the two germline ends. Germline V gene sequence: CDR1 MNHNS, CDR2 SASEGT. The CDR3 region is CASSETGISNQPQHF. The CDR3 bases are TGTGCCAGCAGTGAAACCGGGATTAGCAATCAGCCCCAGCATTTT.

The chain recombines TRBV5-6 with TRBJ1-1; D is possibly TRBD1 (5 bases). The V end was cut by 0 bases, the J end by 1 base, with 13 bases between. The CDR3 has 16 residues. Germline V gene lookup returns CDR1 SGHDT and CDR2 YYEEEE. CDR3 coding DNA: TGTGCCAGCAGCTTGGTCGCGGGGGTTAGGAACACTGAAGCTTTCTTT. Translation gives CASSLVAGVRNTEAFF.

The chain recombines TRBV27 with TRBJ2-1, with 10 bases that match TRBD2. V lost 3 bases to trimming and J lost 8 bases; unmatched junction nucleotides: 7. The germline gives CDR1 MNHEY, CDR2 SMNVEV (reference sequence). The CDR3 has 15 residues. The CDR3 is CASSFLGGLAHEQFF. DNA of the CDR3: TGTGCCAGCAGTTTCCTAGGGGGACTAGCGCATGAGCAGTTCTTC.

This clone was found once. The V call is TRBV9, the J call TRBJ2-5; D is uncertain. The CDR3 covers 13 residues. V was pared by 4 bases and J by 5 bases, with 12 bases between. CDR1 and CDR2 from the germline V gene are SGDLS and YYNGEE. The CDR3 DNA follows: TGTGCCAGCAGCAAACACAAGGAGGAGACCCAGTACTTC. Translating gives CASSKHKEETQYF.

V gene TRBV7-3 combines with J gene TRBJ1-1, with D tentatively TRBD1 (6 bases). The germline V and J ends were trimmed by 3 bases and 0 bases, with 8 bases remaining between them. From germline, CDR1 is SGHTA and CDR2 FQGTGA. The CDR3 has 14 residues. Here the CDR3 reads CASSFTGMNTEAFF. The CDR3 DNA reads as TGTGCCAGCAGCTTCACAGGGATGAACACTGAAGCTTTCTTT.

The rearrangement joins TRBV19 to TRBJ2-3, with TRBD2 matching over 7 bases. The V gene end was trimmed by 7 bases and the J gene end by 5 bases; junction bases not matched to a gene: 6. Looked up from germline, CDR1 is LNHDA and CDR2 is SQIVND (reference sequence). This CDR3 spans 13 amino acids. CDR3 coding DNA: TGTGCCAGTAACGGCGGGAGAGAAGATACGCAGTATTTT. Translated: CASNGGREDTQYF.

V and J are TRBV5-1 and TRBJ2-1; TRBD1 aligns across 7 bases. J lost 1 base, V lost 7 bases, and 5 bases had no gene match. The germline V gene has CDR1 SGHRS and CDR2 YFSETQ. CDR3 length equals 14 residues. In DNA, the CDR3 is TGCGCCAGCCAAACGACAGGGTCCTACAATGAGCAGTTCTTC. It encodes CASQTTGSYNEQFF.

The sample holds a few counts of this clone. V and J are TRBV6-4 and TRBJ1-2, with D unclear. V dropped 6 bases and J dropped 3 bases, with 5 bases sitting between them. CDR3 size: 11 residues. The V gene's germline CDR1 is MRHNA and CDR2 SNTAGT. The CDR3 region has the DNA TGTGCCAGCAGAGGAGACTATGGCTACACCTTC. It yields the protein CASRGDYGYTF.

The sample holds one count of this clone. The chain carries TRBV5-1 and TRBJ1-1; D gene unclear. Germline V gene data show CDR1 as SGHRS and CDR2 as YFSETQ. The germline V and J ends were trimmed by 0 bases and 0 bases, with 12 bases remaining between them. This CDR3 comprises 16 residues. The CDR3 DNA sequence: TGCGCCAGCAGCTTGGGGTCAGCGGGGATGAACACTGAAGCTTTCTTT. It translates to CASSLGSAGMNTEAFF. Based on the CDR3 plus reference TRBV5-1 and TRBJ1-1, the full variable domain is KAGVTQTPRYLIKTRGQQVTLSCSPISGHRSVSWYQQTPGQGLQFLFEYFSETQRNKGNFPGRFSGRQFSNSRSEMNVSTLELGDSALYLCASSLGSAGMNTEAFFGQGTRLTVV.

This clone was detected ten times or more. The CDR3 loop reads CASSQDSSGAGELFF. CDR3 nucleotide sequence: TGTGCCAGCAGCCAAGATAGTTCAGGGGCCGGGGAGCTGTTTTTT. The chain couples TRBV3-1 (or the pseudogene TRBV3-2) to TRBJ2-2, with a tentative D call TRBD1 (6 bases). CDR3 length: 15 amino acids. The V end was cut by 0 bases, the J end by 6 bases, with 11 bases between. Germline CDR1 and CDR2: LGHDT and YNNKEL (reference sequence).

The genes are TRBV15 and TRBJ1-4; D gene uncertain. The V end was cut by 2 bases, the J end by 7 bases, with 11 bases between. The CDR3 sequence is 14 residues long. From germline, CDR1 is LNHNV and CDR2 YYDKDF (reference sequence). Here the CDR3 reads CATSRYSGGEKLFF. CDR3 DNA: TGTGCCACCAGCAGATACAGCGGAGGTGAAAAACTGTTTTTT.

The rearrangement uses TRBV7-2 and TRBJ1-4; no clear D gene. Trimming stripped 3 bases from V and 0 bases from J, with 11 bases between. CDR3 length: 16 amino acids. Germline values: CDR1 SGHTA, CDR2 FQGNSA. The CDR3 reads CASSLRASATNEKLFF. In DNA form, the CDR3 reads TGTGCCAGCAGCTTGAGGGCCTCTGCAACTAATGAAAAACTGTTTTTT.

The rearrangement uses TRBV12-5 and TRBJ2-1; possibly TRBD1 for D (6 bases). Germline CDR1 and CDR2: LGHNT and FRNRAP. This CDR3 has 13 amino acids. Trimming removed 5 bases from V and 4 bases from J, with 9 bases in between. Here the CDR3 reads CASGIGQYNEQFF. The CDR3 coding sequence is TGTGCTAGTGGTATTGGACAGTACAATGAGCAGTTCTTC.

Points on this clone: Other DNA sequences of this sample code for an identical CDR3. The V gene is TRBV5-1, the J gene TRBJ2-1, with D possibly TRBD2 on 5 matching bases. Germline CDR1 and CDR2: SGHRS and YFSETQ. Deletions cut 2 bases from V and 1 base from J, with 7 bases between. This CDR3 has 14 amino acids. This CDR3 is CASSLGGSYNEQFF. The CDR3, as DNA: TGCGCCAGCAGCTTAGGCGGGTCCTACAATGAGCAGTTCTTC.

This chain joins TRBV5-4 and TRBJ2-5; a weak D match, TRBD1 (6 bases). Between the trimmed V and J ends, which lost 5 bases and 5 bases, there was a span of 7 bases. This CDR3 comprises 11 residues. Germline V gene sequence: CDR1 SGHNT, CDR2 YYREEE (reference sequence). For the CDR3, the DNA is TGTGCCAGCAGGAGGGGGGAGACCCAGTACTTC. Its protein product is CASRRGETQYF.

This rearrangement joins TRBV20-1 to TRBJ2-1, with D possibly matching TRBD2 (5 bases). The CDR3 has 11 residues. The V end was cut by 6 bases, the J end by 7 bases, with 10 bases between. The V gene's germline CDR1 is DFQATT and CDR2 SNEGSKA (reference sequence). This CDR3 reads CSAITRNEQFF. CDR3 nucleotide sequence: TGCAGTGCGATAACTAGAAATGAGCAGTTCTTC.

The V gene is TRBV29-1, the J gene TRBJ2-3; the match to TRBD1 covers 7 bases. The germline CDR1 and CDR2 sequences are SQVTM and ANQGSEA. The CDR3 sequence is 15 residues long. The junction had 11 bases not matched to a gene; V was cut back by 0 bases and J by 8 bases. CDR3 sequence: CSVEDRQGKLRTQYF. DNA for the CDR3: TGCAGCGTTGAAGATAGACAGGGCAAATTGCGTACGCAGTATTTT.

This rearrangement joins TRBV27 to TRBJ1-5; 9 bases line up with TRBD1. Germline loops: CDR1 MNHEY, CDR2 SMNVEV (reference sequence). This CDR3 contains 14 residues. Germline trimming cut 6 bases from V and 5 bases from J; bases unmatched to any gene: 5. The CDR3 DNA is TGTGCCAGCAGCGGACAGGGGTTGGATCAGCCCCAGCATTTT. Its protein product is CASSGQGLDQPQHF.

Concerning this clone itself: Distinct nucleotide sequences in the sample also encode this CDR3. The chain carries TRBV5-1 and TRBJ2-1; 8 bases map to TRBD2. The CDR3 sequence is 15 residues long. V lost 0 bases, J lost 3 bases, and 2 bases stayed unmatched. Germline CDR1 is SGHRS and CDR2 is YFSETQ. The CDR3 sequence is CASSLGGTSYNEQFF. In DNA, the CDR3 is TGCGCCAGCAGCTTGGGGGGGACTAGCTACAATGAGCAGTTCTTC.

The chain recombines TRBV11-2 with TRBJ1-5, with D possibly matching TRBD1 (6 bases). CDR3 length equals 15 residues. Trimming cost V 1 base and J 6 bases, with 13 bases left between them. CDR1 SGHAT and CDR2 FQNNGV come from the germline V gene. The CDR3 DNA follows: TGTGCCAGCAGCTTAGGGGGGGGCGCGGGTCAGCCCCAGCATTTT. Its protein is CASSLGGGAGQPQHF.

This clone has only a few counts. The chain's CDR3 is CASSRSQGITYEQYF. The CDR3 bases are TGTGCCAGCAGCAGGTCACAGGGGATAACCTACGAGCAGTACTTC. The V call is TRBV5-5, the J call TRBJ2-7; 7 bases are a match to TRBD1. The V gene's germline CDR1 is SGHKS and CDR2 YYEKEE (reference sequence). V shed 4 bases, J shed 2 bases, and the junction held 9 bases outside the gene matches. The CDR3 runs to 15 residues.

The rearrangement joins TRBV6-2 or TRBV6-3 to TRBJ1-2; 7 bases align to TRBD1. In germline, CDR1 is MNHEY, CDR2 SVGEGT. The CDR3 totals 16 residues. Trimming cost V 6 bases and J 2 bases; bases outside gene matches: 12. CDR3 in amino acids: CASSRISGTENYGYTF. CDR3 DNA: TGTGCCAGCAGCCGGATCTCCGGGACAGAGAACTATGGCTACACCTTC.

V and J are TRBV5-1 and TRBJ2-1; 10 nucleotides match TRBD1. The CDR3 is made up of 15 amino acids. Germline V lookup: CDR1 SGHRS, CDR2 YFSETQ. The ends lost 0 bases at V and 8 bases at J; junction bases unmatched: 5. This CDR3 reads CASSLVTGGVDEQFF. CDR3 in DNA: TGCGCCAGCAGCTTGGTGACAGGGGGCGTGGATGAGCAGTTCTTC.

The V call is TRBV20-1, the J call TRBJ1-1; the D gene is possibly TRBD1 (5 bases). In germline, CDR1 is DFQATT, CDR2 SNEGSKA (reference sequence). The CDR3 sequence is 10 residues long. Trimming took 5 bases from V and 10 from J, leaving 11 bases between them. The DNA for the CDR3 is TGCAGTGCTTGGGACTCTGGAGCTTTCTTT. Encoded protein: CSAWDSGAFF.

Here the CDR3 DNA reads TGTGCCAGCAGCTTATCTAATGGAAACACCATATATTTT. Its translation: CASSLSNGNTIYF. The chain combines TRBV7-9 with TRBJ1-3; D ambiguous. Between the trimmed V and J ends, which lost 2 bases and 3 bases, there was a span of 5 bases. From germline, CDR1 is SEHNR and CDR2 FQNEAQ (reference sequence). The CDR3 length is 13 residues.

This rearrangement joins TRBV7-9 to TRBJ2-7; 8 bases match TRBD1. This CDR3 is built from 14 residues. Germline V gene sequence: CDR1 SEHNR, CDR2 FQNEAQ (reference sequence). Unmatched junction bases numbered 4, after V lost 4 bases and J lost 2 bases. The CDR3 DNA is TGTGCCAGCAGCTACCTGACAGGGGCCTACGAGCAGTACTTC. Its translation is CASSYLTGAYEQYF.